The 23 T cell receptor beta chains below come from one sample, sequenced in a study of tumor and adjacent non-tumor tissue in lung cancer. TCRbeta libraries were built with three rounds of nested PCR, modified from ARM-PCR. TCRdb fed the multiplex PCR reads into MiXCR, producing one record per CDR3 protein. The sample records fewer than 120,000 distinct CDR3 sequences, over 70% being singletons. This sample's RNA came from whole unsorted tissue. Sample: lung tumor tissue. These receptors originate from a man aged 70 or older with non-small cell lung cancer.

A note on this clonotype: One junction end disagrees with the germline gene, perhaps due to a read error. The chain recombines TRBV6-6 with TRBJ1-5; no firm D call. Germline loops: CDR1 MNHNY, CDR2 SVGAGI (reference sequence). The CDR3 totals 15 residues. The DNA of the CDR3 is TGTGCCAGTAGTTACTCAAGGGTTAGCAATCAGCCCCAGCTTTTT. It codes for CASSYSRVSNQPQLF.

Of note for this clonotype: The junction shows a germline mismatch at one end, possibly a read error. J is TRBJ2-1 and V is TRBV7-8, with 7 positions matching TRBD2. CDR1 SGHVS and CDR2 FQNEAQ come from the germline V gene. There are 15 residues in the CDR3. In DNA, the CDR3 is TGTGCCAGCAGCCGACACGGGGGAGGGTTCAATGAACAGTTCTTC. This gives the protein CASSRHGGGFNEQFF.

As regards this clonotype: This sequence may be a read error, since a much larger clone differs from it by one base. The chain is built from TRBV7-9 and TRBJ2-5, with unresolved D. There are 15 residues in the CDR3. The germline CDR1 and CDR2 sequences are SEHNR and FQNEAQ (reference sequence). CDR3 DNA: TGTACCAGCAGCTTATCCCCCCACTATCAAGAGACCCAGTACTTC. It specifies CTSSLSPHYQETQYF.

Comments on this clonotype: This CDR3 fails to terminate in the conserved phenylalanine or tryptophan, so it likely reflects a read error. The chain couples TRBV11-1 to TRBJ2-5; D call uncertain. Germline V gene lookup returns CDR1 SGHAT and CDR2 FQDESV (reference sequence). The CDR3 length is 13 residues. Trimming stripped 7 bases from V and 4 bases from J, with 13 bases between. The CDR3 nucleotides are TGTGCCAGCAACTTCGGACGGGCAGAGACCCAGTACGTC. Its translation is CASNFGRAETQYV.

This rearrangement joins TRBV28 to TRBJ1-6; tentatively, D is TRBD1 (6 bases). Trimming took 7 bases from V and 10 from J, leaving 11 bases between them. The CDR3 runs to 12 residues. The germline V gene encodes CDR1 MDHEN and CDR2 SYDVKM. Here the CDR3 reads CASNEGGSPLHF. Written as DNA, the CDR3 is TGTGCCAGCAATGAGGGGGGCTCACCCCTCCACTTT.

As for this clonotype: A read error may produce the germline difference seen at one junction end. The chain links TRBV4-1 to TRBJ1-4; a possible D gene is TRBD1 (5 bases). Germline V CDR1 and CDR2: MGHRA, YSYEKL. This CDR3 is 16 amino acids long. The CDR3 nucleotides are TGCGCCAGCAGTCAAGCACGAGGGCAGGGTAGTGGAAAACTGTTTTTT. The encoded protein is CASSQARGQGSGKLFF.

Concerning this clonotype: This clone may be a read error of a much larger clone one base away. The conserved phenylalanine or tryptophan is not found at the CDR3 terminus, so this likely reflects a read error. V is TRBV7-3 and J is TRBJ1-5; possibly TRBD1 for D (5 bases). From germline, CDR1 is SGHTA and CDR2 FQGTGA. There are 15 residues in the CDR3. The CDR3 DNA reads as TGTGCCAGCAGCTTATCGACAGTTAAAAATCATCCCCAGCATTCT. It codes for CASSLSTVKNHPQHS.

Worth noting for this clonotype: In this CDR3 the conserved last residue, phenylalanine or tryptophan, is missing, so a read error is likely. The chain has TRBV11-3 and TRBJ2-1; 12 positions match TRBD2. CDR1 and CDR2 (germline): SGHNT, YENEEA. This CDR3 region has 15 residues. After removal of 6 bases from V and 4 bases from J, the junction contained 4 bases not matched to a gene. The CDR3 protein is CASSRLAGGYNEQFL. For the CDR3, the DNA is TGTGCCAGCAGTCGTCTAGCGGGGGGGTACAATGAGCAGTTCCTA.

A word on this clonotype: Germline is not matched at one junction end, which may reflect a read error. The rearrangement links TRBV4-3 to TRBJ1-2, with 7 bases fitting TRBD1. CDR1 LGHNA and CDR2 YSLEER come from the germline V gene. The CDR3 sequence is 14 residues long. CDR3 in DNA: TGCTCCAGCAACCAAGACCTCAGGACAGGACGCTACACCTTC. It specifies CSSNQDLRTGRYTF.

The V gene is TRBV6-1, the J gene TRBJ2-1, with unresolved D. This CDR3 is built from 13 residues. CDR1 and CDR2 (germline): MNHNS, SASEGT. The CDR3 nucleotides are TGTAGCAGCAATGTCTGGGGAAAGAAAGAGCAGTTCTTC. Translated: CSSNVWGKKEQFF.

Turning to this clonotype: The junction departs from germline at one end; a sequencing error may be responsible. The V and J genes are TRBV6-2 or TRBV6-3 and TRBJ2-3; no clear D gene. The CDR3 loop spans 17 amino acids. Germline CDR1 is MNHEY and CDR2 is SVGEGT. The CDR3 nucleotides are TGTGCCAGTAGTTACCCGATGAGAGTAGGCCACCAGGATAAGCAGTATTTT. Residues: CASSYPMRVGHQDKQYF.

The count of this clonotype is one. The CDR3 ends on some other residue instead of the conserved phenylalanine or tryptophan, so this is likely a read error. The V call is TRBV28, the J call TRBJ2-2; D remains unclear. This CDR3 region has 14 residues. Trimming removed 1 base from V and 4 bases from J, with 7 bases in between. CDR1 and CDR2 from the germline V gene are MDHEN and SYDVKM. DNA of the CDR3: TGTGCCAGCAGTTTATTACCTAGCACCGGGGAGCTGTTTCTT. It codes for CASSLLPSTGELFL.

As to this clonotype: A much larger clone lies a single base off, so this may be a read error. The chain is built from TRBV28 and TRBJ1-5; D could derive from TRBD1 or TRBD2 (5 bases each). The closer fit of TRBJ2-3 to the DNA end suggests the J call may be wrong. Germline V gene data show CDR1 as MDHEN and CDR2 as SYDVKM. This CDR3 is 16 amino acids long. The CDR3 reads CASSLGGPEMNQPQYF. The DNA for the CDR3 is TGTGCCAGCAGTTTAGGGGGACCGGAGATGAATCAGCCCCAGTATTTT.

The chain links TRBV27 to TRBJ1-5; D may be TRBD1 (5 bases). This CDR3 comprises 15 residues. The V and J ends lost 1 base and 2 bases respectively, with 9 bases between them. CDR1 is MNHEY and CDR2 is SMNVEV in the germline V gene (reference sequence). The CDR3 protein is CASSLLGVGNQPQHF. The DNA for the CDR3 is TGTGCCAGCAGTTTATTAGGGGTTGGCAATCAGCCCCAGCATTTT.

A word on this clonotype: One end of the junction varies from germline; a read error may be responsible. CDR3 protein: CASSQSLRSNTGELFF. CDR3 bases: TGTGCCAGCAGCCAGTCCCTCAGATCGAACACGGGGGAGCTGTTTTTT. The chain links TRBV12-3 or TRBV12-4 to TRBJ2-2, with no clear D. This CDR3 is 16 amino acids long.

As concerns this clonotype: The junction departs from the called germline gene at one end, perhaps through a read error. CDR3 sequence reads: CARSHTMGREQYF. The CDR3 DNA follows: TGTGCCAGAAGCCATACGATGGGGCGCGAGCAGTACTTC. V is TRBV4-2 and J is TRBJ2-7, with D perhaps TRBD1 (5 bases). This CDR3 is 13 amino acids long. In germline, CDR1 is LGHNA, CDR2 YNFKEQ.

Of note for this clonotype: One end of the junction fails to match germline, which may point to a read error. This chain connects TRBV7-9 to TRBJ2-3; no firm D call. CDR1 is SEHNR, CDR2 FQNEAQ, per germline (reference sequence). This CDR3 spans 16 amino acids. DNA of the CDR3: TGTACCAGCAGCTTAGCTTCGGCTAGTTTCACAGATACCCAGTATTTT. It yields the protein CTSSLASASFTDTQYF.

Points on this clonotype: The final CDR3 position lacks the conserved phenylalanine or tryptophan, pointing to a likely read error. The chain has TRBV6-5 and TRBJ2-2; D gene uncertain. CDR1 MNHEY and CDR2 SVGAGI come from the germline V gene. This CDR3 contains 15 residues. CDR3 region: CASSYRTMNTGELFY. CDR3 in DNA: TGTGCAAGCAGTTACCGGACCATGAACACCGGGGAGCTGTTTTAT.

The chain combines TRBV4-2 with TRBJ2-5; 13 bases align to TRBD2. J lost 1 base, V lost 9 bases, and 14 bases had no gene match. Germline CDR1 and CDR2: LGHNA and YNFKEQ. The CDR3 covers 18 residues. The CDR3 bases are TGTGCCAGTAACCAAGAACTAGCGGGGGGGAGGGCCCAAGAGACCCAGTACTTC. It specifies CASNQELAGGRAQETQYF.

As concerns this clonotype: The junction does not match germline at one end; this may be a read error. The chain joins TRBV11-3 to TRBJ1-2, with a tentative D call TRBD1 (5 bases). The V gene's germline CDR1 is SGHNT and CDR2 YENEEA. The CDR3 contains 12 residues. In DNA form, the CDR3 reads TGTGTCAGCAGTTCAACAAGGGGCCTGGTCACCTTC. Amino acid sequence: CVSSSTRGLVTF.

Concerning this clonotype itself: Germline and junction disagree at one end, which may indicate a read error. The V call is TRBV6-6, the J call TRBJ1-5; D call uncertain. This CDR3 has 15 residues. Germline V lookup: CDR1 MNHNY, CDR2 SVGAGI (reference sequence). DNA of the CDR3: TGTGCCAGCAACACCCGGATGTATAGCAATCAGCCCCAACATTTT. It yields the protein CASNTRMYSNQPQHF.

This clonotype appeared once. A much larger clone is a single base away; this may be a read error. This sequence joins TRBV7-8 and TRBJ2-5, with D unclear. V lost 1 base and J 1 base, leaving 22 bases between the germline ends. There are 19 residues in the CDR3. CDR1 is SGHVS, CDR2 FQNEAQ, per germline. The CDR3 loop reads CASSLVVAVNQWFQETQYF. The CDR3 DNA reads as TGTGCCAGCAGCTTAGTGGTTGCCGTGAATCAGTGGTTCCAAGAGACCCAGTACTTC.

On this clonotype itself: One end of the junction varies from germline; a read error may be responsible. V and J are TRBV11-1 and TRBJ2-3, with D possibly matching TRBD2 (5 bases). Germline loops: CDR1 SGHAT, CDR2 FQDESV (reference sequence). The length of the CDR3 is 15 residues. The CDR3 here is CASSLSGISTDTHYF. CDR3 nucleotide sequence: TGTGCCAGCAGCCTTTCCGGGATATCCACAGATACGCACTATTTT.